What follows are 27 T cell receptor beta chains derived from one specimen sequenced in a study of cytotoxic CD8 clonotypes in ibrutinib-treated CLL. This table comes from immunoSEQ multiplex PCR, and its TCRdb copy is limited to in-frame clones, with some not included. The sample lists some 50,000 clones; around 60% were seen once. The source was PBMCs, collected after 24 months of ibrutinib treatment. Receptors originate from a human donor with chronic lymphocytic leukemia.

The J gene is TRBJ1-1, the V gene TRBV30; D possibly corresponds to TRBD1 (5 bases). From germline, CDR1 is GTSNPN and CDR2 SVGIG (reference sequence). The CDR3 contains 13 residues. V was trimmed by 3 bases and J by 1 base, leaving 9 bases between them. The CDR3 region has the DNA TGTGCCTGGAGGGGCAGGGCGAACACTGAAGCTTTCTTT. Amino acids: CAWRGRANTEAFF.

The chain uses TRBV6-5 and TRBJ1-2; D unresolved. The CDR3 is made up of 11 amino acids. The germline gives CDR1 MNHEY, CDR2 SVGAGI. Trimming shortened V by 7 bases and J by 4 bases, and 7 bases separated the two germline ends. CDR3 DNA: TGTGCCAGCACCAAAGGCTATGGCTACACCTTC. It translates to CASTKGYGYTF.

This clone has a handful of counts. The rearrangement links TRBV27 to TRBJ2-1; D uncertain. The CDR3 contains 14 residues. The germline V and J ends were trimmed by 3 bases and 2 bases, with 8 bases remaining between them. Germline V gene sequence: CDR1 MNHEY, CDR2 SMNVEV (reference sequence). CDR3 nucleotides: TGTGCCAGCAGTTTCGGCGGAGCCTACAATGAGCAGTTCTTC. It is translated as CASSFGGAYNEQFF.

In this sample, this clone turned up a few times. The genes are TRBV19 and TRBJ2-1; 7 nucleotides match TRBD1. The trim removed 1 base at V and 8 bases at J, leaving 8 bases unmatched. This CDR3 comprises 15 residues. Looked up from germline, CDR1 is LNHDA and CDR2 is SQIVND (reference sequence). CDR3 region: CASSIGTGEWDEQFF. The CDR3 coding sequence is TGTGCCAGTAGTATAGGCACAGGGGAGTGGGATGAGCAGTTCTTC.

This chain joins TRBV5-1 and TRBJ1-3, with TRBD1 matching 9 bases. The CDR3 contains 17 residues. The germline gives CDR1 SGHRS, CDR2 YFSETQ. V dropped 4 bases and J dropped 1; count of bases not matched to a gene: 9. The CDR3 here is CASSELTGGISGNTIYF. Here the CDR3 DNA reads TGCGCCAGCAGCGAGCTGACAGGGGGGATTTCTGGAAACACCATATATTTT.

This sequence joins TRBV2 and TRBJ2-7; 10 bases are a match to TRBD2. CDR3 length equals 13 residues. The junction had 3 bases not matched to a gene; V was cut back by 3 bases and J by 7 bases. CDR1 is SNHLY, CDR2 FYNNEI, per germline. The CDR3 nucleotides read TGTGCCAGCAGTGAGGGTAGCGGGGGGGAGCAGTACTTC. Translation: CASSEGSGGEQYF.

The rearrangement links TRBV5-1 to TRBJ1-5; 8 nucleotides match TRBD1. V lost 0 bases, J lost 0 bases, and 14 bases stayed unmatched. This CDR3 has 20 amino acids. The germline gives CDR1 SGHRS, CDR2 YFSETQ. CDR3 residues: CASSLGDPGTGIYSNQPQHF. In DNA form, the CDR3 reads TGCGCCAGCAGCTTGGGGGATCCCGGGACAGGAATTTATAGCAATCAGCCCCAGCATTTT.

The rearrangement uses TRBV7-9 and TRBJ2-7; D may be TRBD1 (5 bases). The ends were cut back, 3 bases at V and 2 bases at J, with 11 bases in the middle. CDR3 length: 14 residues. Germline loops: CDR1 SEHNR, CDR2 FQNEAQ (reference sequence). As DNA, the CDR3 is TGTGCCAGCAGCTTTGGGCTACAGGCCTACGAGCAGTACTTC. Translation: CASSFGLQAYEQYF.

The chain joins TRBV15 to TRBJ1-5; 8 nucleotides match TRBD1. CDR3 length: 17 residues. Germline-derived CDR1 and CDR2 are LNHNV and YYDKDF (reference sequence). The V segment lost 0 bases and the J segment 4 bases; nucleotides outside the gene matches: 8. CDR3 in amino acids: CATSRDSGRGPNQPQHF. CDR3 in DNA: TGTGCCACCAGCAGAGATTCCGGCAGGGGGCCAAATCAGCCCCAGCATTTT.

The table lists this clone with a few counts. V and J are TRBV28 and TRBJ1-2; the D is unclear. Trimming removed 6 bases from V and 8 bases from J, with 16 bases in between. The CDR3 totals 13 residues. The germline CDR1 and CDR2 sequences are MDHEN and SYDVKM. The CDR3 region is CASRTTAVVGYTF. CDR3 DNA sequence: TGTGCCAGCAGAACTACAGCGGTAGTAGGCTACACCTTC.

V usage is TRBV7-9 and J usage is TRBJ1-1; D possibly corresponds to TRBD1 (6 bases). The CDR3 is 13 residues long. Germline loops: CDR1 SEHNR, CDR2 FQNEAQ (reference sequence). V was cut by 0 bases and J by 9 bases, with 11 bases left in between. For the CDR3, the DNA is TGTGCCAGCAGCTTAGCTGGGGGGGCGCAAGCTTTCTTT. It encodes CASSLAGGAQAFF.

CDR3 amino acids: CASSLGQGKGYTF. The DNA of the CDR3 is TGTGCCAGCAGCTTGGGCCAGGGGAAGGGCTACACCTTC. The chain recombines TRBV5-6 with TRBJ1-2; possibly TRBD1 for D (6 bases). V was trimmed by 0 bases and J by 8 bases, leaving 11 bases between them. The CDR3 runs to 13 residues. Germline V gene lookup returns CDR1 SGHDT and CDR2 YYEEEE.

The chain uses TRBV5-6 and TRBJ1-6, with TRBD1 matching over 7 bases. CDR3 length equals 16 residues. Per the germline V gene, CDR1 is SGHDT and CDR2 is YYEEEE. V dropped 0 bases and J dropped 9; count of bases not matched to a gene: 9. The CDR3 here is CASSLAVLDRTSPLHF. Written as DNA, the CDR3 is TGTGCCAGCAGCTTGGCGGTGTTGGACAGGACTTCACCCCTCCACTTT.

This clone has a count of ten or more. V and J are TRBV7-8 and TRBJ1-4; 8 bases align to TRBD1. CDR1 and CDR2 from the germline V gene are SGHVS and FQNEAQ. The CDR3 sequence is 15 residues long. V shed 6 bases, J shed 0 bases, and the junction held 3 bases outside the gene matches. This CDR3 is CASRDRVTTNEKLFF. The CDR3, as DNA: TGTGCCAGCAGGGACAGGGTCACAACTAATGAAAAACTGTTTTTT. Full variable domain (missing parts from reference TRBV7-8 and TRBJ1-4): GAGVSQSPRYKVAKRGQDVALRCDPISGHVSLFWYQQALGQGPEFLTYFQNEAQLDKSGLPSDRFFAERPEGSVSTLKIQRTQQEDSAVYLCASRDRVTTNEKLFFGSGTQLSVL.

This clone occurred once. The gene calls are TRBV30 and TRBJ2-7, with 8 bases aligning to TRBD1. After removal of 2 bases from V and 2 bases from J, the junction contained 5 bases not matched to a gene. CDR3 length equals 14 residues. Per germline, CDR1 GTSNPN and CDR2 SVGIG (reference sequence). The CDR3 spells CAWSLTGGPYEQYF. The CDR3, as DNA: TGTGCCTGGAGTTTAACAGGGGGGCCCTACGAGCAGTACTTC.

This clone was detected only a few times. The gene calls are TRBV4-1 and TRBJ1-3; D remains ambiguous. The CDR3 sequence is 12 residues long. Trimming removed 2 bases from V and 10 bases from J, with 9 bases in between. Germline V CDR1 and CDR2: MGHRA, YSYEKL. DNA of the CDR3: TGCGCCAGCAGCCAATCGGGTTTTACCATATATTTT. Protein: CASSQSGFTIYF.

This clone was detected a few times. The chain couples TRBV2 to TRBJ1-1; weak D call: TRBD1 (6 bases). V was pared by 4 bases and J by 6 bases, with 12 bases between. The germline gives CDR1 SNHLY, CDR2 FYNNEI. This CDR3 spans 13 amino acids. The CDR3 nucleotides are TGTGCCAGCAGTGGGGACAATCGGCCTGAAGCTTTCTTT. Its protein product is CASSGDNRPEAFF.

This chain joins TRBV2 and TRBJ2-7; TRBD1 matches 11 bases. V gave up 10 bases and J gave up 2 bases; unmatched junction bases: 10. This CDR3 is 15 amino acids long. Germline V lookup: CDR1 SNHLY, CDR2 FYNNEI. The CDR3 loop is CANRAPGQGAYEQYF. CDR3 in DNA: TGTGCCAACCGCGCCCCGGGACAGGGGGCCTACGAGCAGTACTTC.

This clone was observed a few times. The V gene is TRBV7-8, the J gene TRBJ1-3, with D possibly TRBD1 on 6 matching bases. V was cut by 5 bases and J by 4 bases, with 18 bases left in between. This CDR3 comprises 16 residues. CDR1 is SGHVS and CDR2 is FQNEAQ in the germline V gene. CDR3 residues: CASSPTSGTPGNTIYF. Written as DNA, the CDR3 is TGTGCCAGCAGCCCAACATCCGGGACACCCGGAAACACCATATATTTT.

The rearrangement uses TRBV14 and TRBJ2-3; the D is unclear. This CDR3 has 11 amino acids. Trimming shortened V by 5 bases and J by 7 bases, and 7 bases separated the two germline ends. The germline V gene encodes CDR1 SGHDN and CDR2 FVKESK. For the CDR3, the DNA is TGTGCCAGCAGCTCCTCTAATACGCAGTATTTT. Amino acid sequence: CASSSSNTQYF.

The rearrangement links TRBV27 to TRBJ1-4; 9 nucleotides match TRBD1. The CDR3 length is 14 residues. The germline gives CDR1 MNHEY, CDR2 SMNVEV (reference sequence). J lost 7 bases, V lost 6 bases, and 6 bases had no gene match. CDR3 residues: CASSPAGQGEKLFF. In DNA form, the CDR3 reads TGTGCCAGCAGCCCTGCGGGACAGGGTGAAAAACTGTTTTTT.

The V and J genes are TRBV5-1 and TRBJ2-2; no reliable D call. The CDR3 has 13 amino acids. CDR1 and CDR2 from the germline V gene are SGHRS and YFSETQ. With 2 bases removed from V and 4 bases from J, the gap between germline ends came to 6 bases. The CDR3 region has the DNA TGCGCCAGCAGCTTCGGAGCCACCGGGGAGCTGTTTTTT. This sequence encodes CASSFGATGELFF.

This clone has a single count. This rearrangement joins TRBV11-3 to TRBJ2-3; 9 bases match TRBD2. V gave up 4 bases and J gave up 3 bases; unmatched junction bases: 11. The CDR3 has 17 residues. In germline, CDR1 is SGHNT, CDR2 YENEEA. The DNA for the CDR3 is TGTGCCAGCAGCTCTCCCCGAGCGGGGGGCGGGACAGATACGCAGTATTTT. Amino acid sequence: CASSSPRAGGGTDTQYF.

This clone was seen a single time. This chain links TRBV5-6 with TRBJ1-1, with a possible D match to TRBD1 (5 bases). In germline, CDR1 is SGHDT, CDR2 YYEEEE. This CDR3 contains 13 residues. The V gene lost 5 bases and the J gene lost 2 bases, with 10 bases spanning the gap. CDR3 sequence reads: CASRFQGNTEAFF. The CDR3 DNA reads TGTGCCAGCAGGTTCCAGGGAAACACTGAAGCTTTCTTT.

This clone has just one count. Its ends do not fully match the called genes, so a read error is possible. V gene TRBV7-6 combines with J gene TRBJ2-7; weak D call: TRBD1 (6 bases). The CDR3 is 14 amino acids. CDR1 SGHVS and CDR2 FNYEAQ come from the germline V gene. CDR3 residues: CASSLGDKDYEQYF. CDR3 DNA sequence: TGTGCCAGCAGTTTAGGGGACAAAGACTACGAGCAGTACTTC.

The J gene is TRBJ1-2, the V gene TRBV5-1; D not certain. V was clipped by 0 bases and J by 7 bases, with 7 bases between them. Germline assignment: CDR1 SGHRS and CDR2 YFSETQ. The CDR3 consists of 12 residues. In DNA, the CDR3 is TGCGCCAGCAGCTTGGTAGGGTTTGGCTACACCTTC. This translates into CASSLVGFGYTF.

The chain carries TRBV6-1 and TRBJ1-1; D may be TRBD1 (5 bases). V dropped 4 bases and J dropped 8 bases, with 17 bases sitting between them. CDR3 length equals 14 residues. The V gene's germline CDR1 is MNHNS and CDR2 SASEGT. CDR3 loop: CASSGGWQQSEAFF. Written as DNA, the CDR3 is TGTGCCAGCAGTGGGGGCTGGCAGCAAAGCGAAGCTTTCTTT.